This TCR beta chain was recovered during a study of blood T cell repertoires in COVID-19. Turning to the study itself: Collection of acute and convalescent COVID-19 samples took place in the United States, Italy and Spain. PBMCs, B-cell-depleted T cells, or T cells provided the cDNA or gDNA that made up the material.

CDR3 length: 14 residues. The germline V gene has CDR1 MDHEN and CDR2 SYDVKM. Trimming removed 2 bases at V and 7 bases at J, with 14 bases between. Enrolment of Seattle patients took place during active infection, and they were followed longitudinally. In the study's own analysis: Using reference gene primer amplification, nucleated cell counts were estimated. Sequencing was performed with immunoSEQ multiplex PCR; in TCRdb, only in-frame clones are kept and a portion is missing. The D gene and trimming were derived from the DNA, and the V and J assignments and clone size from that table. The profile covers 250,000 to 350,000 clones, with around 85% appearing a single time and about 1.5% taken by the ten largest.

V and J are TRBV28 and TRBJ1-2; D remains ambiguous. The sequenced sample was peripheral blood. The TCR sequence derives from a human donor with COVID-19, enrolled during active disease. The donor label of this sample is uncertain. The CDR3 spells CASSLVGSVSGYTF. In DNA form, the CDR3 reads TGTGCCAGCAGTTTAGTGGGGAGTGTTAGTGGCTACACCTTC.